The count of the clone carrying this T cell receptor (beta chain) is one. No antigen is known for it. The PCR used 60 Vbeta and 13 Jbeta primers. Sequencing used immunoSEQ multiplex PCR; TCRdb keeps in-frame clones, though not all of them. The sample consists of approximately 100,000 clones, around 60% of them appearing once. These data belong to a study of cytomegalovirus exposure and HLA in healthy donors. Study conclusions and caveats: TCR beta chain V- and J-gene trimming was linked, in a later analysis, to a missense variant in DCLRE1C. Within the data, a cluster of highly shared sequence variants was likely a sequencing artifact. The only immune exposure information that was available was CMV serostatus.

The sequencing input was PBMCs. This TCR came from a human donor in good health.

The CDR3 DNA follows: TGTGCCAGCAGCTTTGGCCCCTTGTTTGGCTACACCTTC. Translation: CASSFGPLFGYTF. The chain employs TRBV5-6 and TRBJ1-2; no firm D call. This CDR3 comprises 13 residues. Germline assignment: CDR1 SGHDT and CDR2 YYEEEE. The germline V and J ends were trimmed by 2 bases and 7 bases, with 12 bases remaining between them.